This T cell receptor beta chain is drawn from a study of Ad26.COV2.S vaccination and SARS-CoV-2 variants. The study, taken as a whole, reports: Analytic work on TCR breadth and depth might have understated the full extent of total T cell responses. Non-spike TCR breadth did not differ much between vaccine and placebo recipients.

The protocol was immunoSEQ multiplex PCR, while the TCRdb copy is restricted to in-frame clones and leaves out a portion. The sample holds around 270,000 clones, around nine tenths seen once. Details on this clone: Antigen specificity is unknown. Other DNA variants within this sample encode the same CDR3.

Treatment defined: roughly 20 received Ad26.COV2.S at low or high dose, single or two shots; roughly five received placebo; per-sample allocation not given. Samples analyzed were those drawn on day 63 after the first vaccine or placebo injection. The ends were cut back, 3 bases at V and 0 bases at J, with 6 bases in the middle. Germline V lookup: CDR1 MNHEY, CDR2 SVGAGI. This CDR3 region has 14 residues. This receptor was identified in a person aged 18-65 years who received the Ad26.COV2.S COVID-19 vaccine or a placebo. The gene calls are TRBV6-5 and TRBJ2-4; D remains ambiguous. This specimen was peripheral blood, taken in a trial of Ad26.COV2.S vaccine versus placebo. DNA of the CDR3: TGTGCCAGCAGTTATCCCGGAGCCAAAAACATTCAGTACTTC. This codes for CASSYPGAKNIQYF.